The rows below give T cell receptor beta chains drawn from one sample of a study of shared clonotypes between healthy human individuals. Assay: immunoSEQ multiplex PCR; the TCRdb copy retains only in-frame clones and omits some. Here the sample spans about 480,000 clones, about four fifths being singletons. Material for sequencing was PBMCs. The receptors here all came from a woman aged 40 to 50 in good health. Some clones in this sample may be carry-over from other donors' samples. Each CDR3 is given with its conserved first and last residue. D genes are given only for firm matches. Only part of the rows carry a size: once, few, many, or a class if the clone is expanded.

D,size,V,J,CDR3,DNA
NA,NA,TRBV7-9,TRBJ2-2,CASSLIYRGRKNTGELFF,TGTGCCAGCAGCTTAATTTATCGGGGGAGGAAGAACACCGGGGAGCTGTTTTTT
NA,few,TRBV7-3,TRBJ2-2,CASSYDWTPNTGELFF,TGTGCCAGCAGCTACGATTGGACTCCGAACACCGGGGAGCTGTTTTTT
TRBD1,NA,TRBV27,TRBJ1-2,CASSPGQGGGYTF,TGTGCCAGCAGTCCCGGACAGGGCGGTGGCTACACCTTC
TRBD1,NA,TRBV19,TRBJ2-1,CASSPQTGVYNEQFF,TGTGCCAGTAGTCCGCAGACAGGGGTGTACAATGAGCAGTTCTTC
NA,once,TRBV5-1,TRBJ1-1,CASSWDTRTEAFF,TGCGCCAGCAGCTGGGACACTAGGACTGAAGCTTTCTTT
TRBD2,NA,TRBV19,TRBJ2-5,CASSRLAGGRRETQYF,TGTGCCAGTAGTCGACTAGCGGGAGGGCGGCGAGAGACCCAGTACTTC
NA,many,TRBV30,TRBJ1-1,CAWTDLQPNTEAFF,TGTGCCTGGACGGATTTACAGCCGAACACTGAAGCTTTCTTT
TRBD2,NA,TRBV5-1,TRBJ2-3,CASSLGSSGSTTDTQYF,TGCGCCAGCAGCTTGGGGTCTAGCGGGAGCACTACAGATACGCAGTATTTT
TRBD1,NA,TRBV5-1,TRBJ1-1,CASSPTGGNTEAFF,TGCGCCAGCAGCCCGACAGGGGGGAACACTGAAGCTTTCTTT
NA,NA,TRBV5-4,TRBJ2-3,CASSPGLTDADTQYF,TGTGCCAGCAGCCCCGGACTAACAGACGCAGATACGCAGTATTTT
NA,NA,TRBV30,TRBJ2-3,CAWSKWETDTQYF,TGTGCCTGGAGTAAGTGGGAGACAGATACGCAGTATTTT
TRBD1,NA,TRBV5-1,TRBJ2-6,CASSPGQVLIGANVLTF,TGCGCCAGCAGCCCCGGACAGGTTCTCATTGGGGCCAACGTCCTGACTTTC
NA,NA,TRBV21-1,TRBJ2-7,CASSKGCRAPSSYEQYF,TGTGCCAGCAGCAAAGGATGTCGAGCGCCCAGCTCCTACGAGCAGTACTTC
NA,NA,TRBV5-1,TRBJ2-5,CASSLQETQYF,TGCGCCAGCAGTCTCCAAGAGACCCAGTACTTC
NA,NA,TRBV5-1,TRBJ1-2,CASIRTPGDYGYTF,TGCGCCAGCATAAGGACCCCGGGGGACTATGGCTACACCTTC
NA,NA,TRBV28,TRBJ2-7,CASGAGSYEQYF,TGTGCCAGCGGGGCGGGGAGCTACGAGCAGTACTTC
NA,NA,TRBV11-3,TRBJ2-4,CASSPGGGGENIQYF,TGTGCCAGCAGCCCGGGGGGCGGTGGGGAAAACATTCAGTACTTC
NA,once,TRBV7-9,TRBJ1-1,CASSLGGGTEAFF,TGTGCCAGCAGCTTAGGTGGGGGGACTGAAGCTTTCTTT
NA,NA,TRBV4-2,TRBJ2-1,CASSQLARGRRGNEQFF,TGTGCCAGCAGCCAACTCGCCCGGGGTAGGAGGGGGAATGAGCAGTTCTTC
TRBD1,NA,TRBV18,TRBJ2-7,CASSRINRGQDEQYF,TGTGCCAGCTCCCGAATAAACAGGGGACAGGACGAGCAGTACTTC
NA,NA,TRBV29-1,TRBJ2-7,CSVRASGISSYEQYF,TGCAGCGTCCGGGCCTCTGGGATTAGCTCCTACGAGCAGTACTTC
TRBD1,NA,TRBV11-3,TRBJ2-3,CASSLGPGQGKPDTQYF,TGTGCCAGCAGCTTAGGACCGGGACAGGGTAAACCAGATACGCAGTATTTT
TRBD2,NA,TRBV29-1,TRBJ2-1,CSAKTSGTHEQFF,TGCAGCGCCAAGACTAGCGGGACCCATGAGCAGTTCTTC